These 20 T cell receptor beta chains were sequenced from one sample in a study of blood T cell repertoires in COVID-19. The method was immunoSEQ multiplex PCR; TCRdb's version includes in-frame clones alone and lacks a portion of them. Of tens of thousands of clones in the sample, around nine tenths are singletons; the top ten hold roughly an eighth. Sequencing input: peripheral blood. The receptors originated from a human donor with active COVID-19. The donor label of this sample is uncertain.

The chain employs TRBV24-1 and TRBJ2-1; TRBD2 aligns across 9 bases. The CDR3 is 14 residues long. CDR1 and CDR2 (germline): KGHDR, SFDVKD. Trimming at V came to 4 bases and at J to 7 bases, leaving 4 bases not matched to a gene. Written as DNA, the CDR3 is TGTGCCACCAGTGACTGGGGACTAGCTAATGAGCAGTTCTTC. Protein sequence: CATSDWGLANEQFF.

The chain recombines TRBV15 with TRBJ2-3; D not certain. CDR3 size: 12 residues. The germline V gene has CDR1 LNHNV and CDR2 YYDKDF (reference sequence). Trimming pared 5 bases from V and 0 bases from J, leaving 3 bases between. The CDR3: CATSYSTDTQYF. The DNA of the CDR3 is TGTGCCACCAGCTATAGCACAGATACGCAGTATTTT.

V gene TRBV6-6 combines with J gene TRBJ2-7; the match to TRBD1 covers 8 bases. Germline loops: CDR1 MNHNY, CDR2 SVGAGI (reference sequence). The CDR3 is 16 residues long. The V and J ends lost 5 bases and 1 base, in that order; junction bases with no gene match: 10. In DNA, the CDR3 is TGTGCCAGCAGTCTAGCCAGACAGGGGTTTTCCTACGAGCAGTACTTC. Protein product: CASSLARQGFSYEQYF.

The chain uses TRBV4-2 and TRBJ1-1; D unresolved. This CDR3 is 15 amino acids long. V was shortened by 1 base and J by 1 base, with 10 bases between the two germline ends. The germline V gene has CDR1 LGHNA and CDR2 YNFKEQ. The CDR3: CASSQGPGPNTEAFF. DNA of the CDR3: TGTGCCAGCAGCCAAGGTCCAGGTCCGAACACTGAAGCTTTCTTT.

The sample holds a few counts of this clone. The chain employs TRBV7-2 and TRBJ2-6; D gene uncertain. The CDR3 spans 14 residues. The germline V gene has CDR1 SGHTA and CDR2 FQGNSA. The CDR3 protein is CATRRSSGANVLTF. CDR3 nucleotides: TGTGCGACCAGACGGAGCTCTGGGGCCAACGTCCTGACTTTC.

The rearrangement uses TRBV27 and TRBJ2-3, with D unresolved. The germline gives CDR1 MNHEY, CDR2 SMNVEV (reference sequence). This CDR3 region has 15 residues. Deletions cut 7 bases from V and 0 bases from J, with 14 bases between. The CDR3 bases are TGTGCCAGCAACCGACCAGGTGGGAGCACAGATACGCAGTATTTT. It codes for CASNRPGGSTDTQYF.

The rearrangement links TRBV2 to TRBJ2-7; 7 bases match TRBD1. The CDR3 runs to 14 residues. V shed 6 bases and J 4 bases; nucleotides not matched to a gene: 9. CDR1 and CDR2 from the germline V gene are SNHLY and FYNNEI. CDR3 sequence reads: CASRKGQDLYEQYF. DNA of the CDR3: TGTGCCAGCAGAAAAGGACAGGACCTGTACGAGCAGTACTTC.

J is TRBJ1-2 and V is TRBV19; 7 bases fit TRBD1. The germline V gene encodes CDR1 LNHDA and CDR2 SQIVND (reference sequence). This CDR3 is 15 amino acids long. Losses at the gene ends were 4 bases for V and 0 bases for J; bases not matched to a gene: 5. DNA for the CDR3: TGTGCCAGTAGTACCGGGACAGCTCCTAACTATGGCTACACCTTC. This translates into CASSTGTAPNYGYTF.

V and J are TRBV27 and TRBJ2-2; 8 bases align to TRBD2. Germline-derived CDR1 and CDR2 are MNHEY and SMNVEV (reference sequence). The V and J ends lost 3 bases and 3 bases, in that order; junction bases with no gene match: 0. This CDR3 region has 14 residues. Here the CDR3 reads CASSFGGDTGELFF. As DNA, the CDR3 is TGTGCCAGCAGTTTCGGGGGGGACACCGGGGAGCTGTTTTTT.

V is TRBV12-5 and J is TRBJ2-1, with 8 bases lining up with TRBD2. The V segment lost 0 bases and the J segment 4 bases; nucleotides outside the gene matches: 17. The CDR3 loop spans 20 amino acids. CDR1 and CDR2 from the germline V gene are LGHNT and FRNRAP. CDR3 bases: TGTGCTAGTGGTTTGGTACTCAACCCAAACCCGGGGGGGAAATACAATGAGCAGTTCTTC. It encodes CASGLVLNPNPGGKYNEQFF. The variable domain in full, completed from reference TRBV12-5 and TRBJ2-1, reads DARVTQTPRHKVTEMGQEVTMRCQPILGHNTVFWYRQTMMQGLELLAYFRNRAPLDDSGMPKDRFSAEMPDATLATLKIQPSEPRDSAVYFCASGLVLNPNPGGKYNEQFFGPGTRLTVL.

This chain joins TRBV4-2 and TRBJ1-5, with D possibly being TRBD1 (6 bases). Germline CDR1 is LGHNA and CDR2 is YNFKEQ. The CDR3 sequence is 15 residues long. V lost 1 base, J lost 3 bases, and 10 bases lay in between. The CDR3 loop is CASSQADRTNQPQHF. The DNA of the CDR3 is TGTGCCAGCAGCCAAGCGGACAGAACCAATCAGCCCCAGCATTTT.

As to this clone: This may stem from a read error, because a much larger clone lies one nucleotide away. Other DNA variants within this sample encode the same CDR3. The rearrangement joins TRBV19 to TRBJ1-5; 9 positions match TRBD1. V lost 3 bases and J lost 5; bases outside the gene matches: 2. Germline CDR1 and CDR2: LNHDA and SQIVND (reference sequence). The CDR3 length is 14 residues. The CDR3 here is CASSIWTGDQPQHF. DNA for the CDR3: TGTGCCAGTAGTATCTGGACAGGGGATCAGCCCCAGCATTTT.

This clone was picked up one time. The V call is TRBV4-3, the J call TRBJ2-3, with D maybe TRBD1 (5 bases). The CDR3 sequence is 16 residues long. V gave up 0 bases and J gave up 1 base, with 11 bases separating them. Germline assignment: CDR1 LGHNA and CDR2 YSLEER. The CDR3 spells CASSQDGAGRTDTQYF. The CDR3 DNA is TGCGCCAGCAGCCAAGATGGGGCAGGTCGCACAGATACGCAGTATTTT.

V and J are TRBV10-3 and TRBJ2-1; TRBD2 aligns across 11 bases. The trim removed 4 bases at V and 6 bases at J, leaving 8 bases unmatched. The CDR3 is made up of 16 amino acids. Germline V CDR1 and CDR2: ENHRY, SYGVKD. As DNA, the CDR3 is TGTGCCATCAGTGTAGCGGGGGGGCTCCGGACCAATGAGCAGTTCTTC. Its protein is CAISVAGGLRTNEQFF.

The chain employs TRBV4-3 and TRBJ2-3; 11 bases line up with TRBD2. V was pared by 6 bases and J by 4 bases, with 6 bases of the junction left unmatched. CDR3 length equals 15 residues. Germline V gives CDR1 LGHNA, CDR2 YSLEER. CDR3 nucleotide sequence: TGCGCCAGCAGTCCTAGCGGGGGGCAGGCAGATACGCAGTATTTT. It is translated as CASSPSGGQADTQYF.

Here the CDR3 DNA reads TGTGCCAGCAGTTCTTCTCGTGGGGCCAGGCGGTTCTTC. Its translation: CASSSSRGARRFF. The V gene is TRBV12-3 or TRBV12-4, the J gene TRBJ2-1; tentative D call: TRBD1 (5 bases). V was shortened by 4 bases and J by 15 bases, with 19 bases between the two germline ends. The CDR3 runs to 13 residues.

This chain links TRBV24-1 with TRBJ2-7, with D perhaps matching TRBD1 (5 bases). This CDR3 is built from 14 residues. The germline V gene has CDR1 KGHDR and CDR2 SFDVKD. The V end lost 5 bases, the J end lost 5 bases, and 15 bases lay between the germline ends. For the CDR3, the DNA is TGTGCCACCAGTGGGGGCAGGTGGTCCCACGAGCAGTACTTC. Residues: CATSGGRWSHEQYF.

The chain joins TRBV19 to TRBJ1-2, with TRBD1 as a possible D gene (5 bases). Deletions cut 5 bases from V and 7 bases from J, with 14 bases between. This CDR3 is built from 13 residues. Germline lookup yields CDR1 LNHDA and CDR2 SQIVND (reference sequence). CDR3 sequence: CASSFGGGSGYTF. CDR3 in DNA: TGTGCCAGTAGTTTCGGGGGAGGCTCTGGCTACACCTTC.

The chain links TRBV9 to TRBJ1-2, with TRBD1 matching over 9 bases. V trimming: 4 bases; J trimming: 2 bases; junction bases outside the gene matches: 3. The germline V gene encodes CDR1 SGDLS and CDR2 YYNGEE. This CDR3 has 14 residues. CDR3 sequence (DNA): TGTGCCAGCAGCTTTGACAGGGGGAACTATGGCTACACCTTC. Its translation: CASSFDRGNYGYTF.

The V call is TRBV18, the J call TRBJ1-5; 9 bases map to TRBD1. CDR3 size: 13 residues. Losses at the gene ends were 6 bases for V and 9 bases for J; bases not matched to a gene: 6. Germline loops: CDR1 KGHSH, CDR2 LQKENI. The CDR3 here is CASSQKDRGPQHF. For the CDR3, the DNA is TGTGCCAGCTCGCAGAAGGACAGGGGGCCCCAGCATTTT.